A selection of T cell receptor beta chains follows, all from one sample in a study of cytomegalovirus exposure and HLA in healthy donors. Sequencing used immunoSEQ multiplex PCR; TCRdb keeps in-frame clones, though not all of them. Among 150,000 or so clones listed, about 77% were seen once. The sequenced material came from PBMCs. All receptors come from a female donor in good health and CMV-seronegative. The CDR3 runs from the conserved cysteine through the conserved F or W. A D gene is named only where the DNA matches it firmly. The size of a clone is reported for some rows only, either as once, few or many, or as a class for expanded clones.

16	TRBV5-4	few	-	TRBJ1-4	TGTGCCAGCAGCTTGAGCTTGGCAGGGCCTAATGAAAAACTGTTTTTT	CASSLSLAGPNEKLFF
15	TRBV5-6	-	-	TRBJ1-6	TGTGCCAGCAGCTTGGCGGACATTTATAATTCACCCCTCCACTTT	CASSLADIYNSPLHF
12	TRBV30	-	-	TRBJ2-2	TGTGCCTGGAGTGTACGAGTCGGGGAGCTGTTTTTT	CAWSVRVGELFF
16	TRBV6-1	-	TRBD2	TRBJ2-1	TGTGCCAGCAGTGAAATTGCGGGAGGGCTCAACAATGAGCAGTTCTTC	CASSEIAGGLNNEQFF
15	TRBV2	-	TRBD2	TRBJ2-7	TGTGCCAGCAGTGAAGACCTAGCGGGAGGGCTAGAGCAGTACTTC	CASSEDLAGGLEQYF
15	TRBV6-5	once	-	TRBJ1-2	TGTGCCAGCAGTTACTCGCGGGCGACTAACTATGGCTACACCTTC	CASSYSRATNYGYTF
13	TRBV29-1	-	TRBD1	TRBJ1-2	TGCAGCGTTGAGACAGGGTTAGGCGATGGCTACACCTTC	CSVETGLGDGYTF
14	TRBV28	-	-	TRBJ1-5	TGTGCCAGCATCGATCCCCGGGTCGGGCAGCCCCAGCATTTT	CASIDPRVGQPQHF
16	TRBV4-1	-	-	TRBJ2-1	TGCGCCAGCAGCCAAGTGCCCGGGTCCTCCTACAATGAGCAGTTCTTC	CASSQVPGSSYNEQFF
13	TRBV27	-	TRBD1	TRBJ2-7	TGTGCCTCCACCGGGACAGATACCTACGAGCAGTACTTC	CASTGTDTYEQYF
11	TRBV6-1	-	-	TRBJ2-5	TGTGCCAGCAGAGCCGAAGAGACCCAGTACTTC	CASRAEETQYF
13	TRBV30	-	-	TRBJ1-3	TGTGCCTGGACGGGACTCTCTGGAAACACCATATATTTT	CAWTGLSGNTIYF
16	TRBV21-1	-	-	TRBJ1-5	TGTGCCAGCAGCAGGGAGGGGCCCTCTAGCAATCAGCCCCAGCATTTT	CASSREGPSSNQPQHF
14	TRBV5-5	-	TRBD1	TRBJ1-1	TGTGCCAGCAGCGAACAGGGGCCCTCGACTGAAGCTTTCTTT	CASSEQGPSTEAFF
14	TRBV27	-	-	TRBJ2-7	TGTGCCAGCAGCATACGGGACACCTACTACGAGCAGTACTTC	CASSIRDTYYEQYF
15	TRBV30	-	-	TRBJ1-2	TGTGCCTGGAGTATAACAGGGTTGACTAACTATGGCTACACCTTC	CAWSITGLTNYGYTF
13	TRBV14	-	-	TRBJ1-1	TGTGCCAGCAGCCAGGGGGCTTGGACTGAAGCTTTCTTT	CASSQGAWTEAFF
11	TRBV19	-	-	TRBJ1-1	TGTGCCAGTAGTATCGGTTTTGAAGCTTTCTTT	CASSIGFEAFF
14	TRBV2	-	-	TRBJ1-6	TGTGCCAAACGGGACGGCGGAGGGATTTCACCCCTCCACTTT	CAKRDGGGISPLHF
16	TRBV28	few	-	TRBJ1-5	TGTGCCAGCAGTTTGAAGGCCAACAGGGAAGATCAGCCCCAGCATTTT	CASSLKANREDQPQHF
15	TRBV2	-	-	TRBJ1-5	TGTGCCAGCAAGTACAGGGACAATAGCAATCAGCCCCAGCATTTT	CASKYRDNSNQPQHF
16	TRBV9	-	TRBD1	TRBJ1-1	TGTGCCAGCAGCACGGGGACAGTTCAAATGAACACTGAAGCTTTCTTT	CASSTGTVQMNTEAFF
15	TRBV7-2	-	TRBD2	TRBJ2-1	TGTGCCAGCAGCTTAGGCGGGGGGTCCTACAATGAGCAGTTCTTC	CASSLGGGSYNEQFF
14	TRBV6-1	-	-	TRBJ1-4	TGTGCCAGCAGGGGCTCCGGGAGGGGAGAAAAACTGTTTTTT	CASRGSGRGEKLFF
14	TRBV25-1	-	-	TRBJ1-5	TGTGCCAGCAGTGAAGGCAGGTTAAATCAGCCCCAGCATTTT	CASSEGRLNQPQHF
14	TRBV29-1	-	TRBD2	TRBJ2-2	TGCAGCGTGAATAGCGGGAGAAACACCGGGGAGCTGTTTTTT	CSVNSGRNTGELFF
16	TRBV13	-	TRBD1	TRBJ2-7	TGTGCCAGCAGCTCAGCCCTAGGACAGGACTTCTACGAGCAGTACTTC	CASSSALGQDFYEQYF
11	TRBV29-1	few	-	TRBJ1-1	TGCAGCGTTGAGGCTTCCACTGAAGCTTTCTTT	CSVEASTEAFF
13	TRBV5-1	-	TRBD1	TRBJ1-2	TGCGCCAGCAACCGGGACAGGGCGGACGGCTACACCTTC	CASNRDRADGYTF
16	TRBV10-2	few	-	TRBJ1-6	TGCGCCAGCAGTGAAGCGCTGAGCTCCTATAATTCACCCCTCCACTTT	CASSEALSSYNSPLHF
14	TRBV7-6	-	TRBD2	TRBJ2-3	TGTGCCAGCAGCTTGCGACTAGCCCCAGATACGCAGTATTTT	CASSLRLAPDTQYF
17	TRBV5-1	-	TRBD2	TRBJ2-5	TGCGCCAGCAGCCCAACCGTAGGACTAGCGGACCTAGAGACCCAGTACTTC	CASSPTVGLADLETQYF
19	TRBV28	-	-	TRBJ2-7	TGTGCCAGCAGCGTCATACAGGGTCCGTTACCAAGGAGCTCCTACGAGCAGTACTTC	CASSVIQGPLPRSSYEQYF
12	TRBV15	-	-	TRBJ1-1	TGTGCCACCAGCAGAGATTGGAGTGAAGCTTTCTTT	CATSRDWSEAFF
12	TRBV30	-	-	TRBJ2-1	TGTGCCTGGAGCCCCATGGGGGGTGAGCAGTTCTTC	CAWSPMGGEQFF
15	TRBV6-5	-	TRBD2	TRBJ2-7	TGTGCCAGCAGTCTCCTAGCGGGAGCGGGATACGAGCAGTACTTC	CASSLLAGAGYEQYF
15	TRBV28	-	TRBD1	TRBJ2-1	TGTGCCAGCAGAGGGGGGCAGGGGGCTCACAATGAGCAGTTCTTC	CASRGGQGAHNEQFF
15	TRBV27	few	-	TRBJ1-1	TGTGCCAGCAGTTTATTTACGGGGAGGAACACTGAAGCTTTCTTT	CASSLFTGRNTEAFF
15	TRBV10-1	-	TRBD1	TRBJ1-1	TGCGCCAGCAGTGAGTCGACAGGGGCCCCGGGAGAAGCTTTCTTT	CASSESTGAPGEAFF
18	TRBV28	-	TRBD1	TRBJ2-6	TGTGCCAGCAGTTCCCCGGGACAGGGTGGCTCTGGGGCCAACGTCCTGACTTTC	CASSSPGQGGSGANVLTF
13	TRBV29-1	once	TRBD2	TRBJ2-1	TGCAGCGTGATACAAGGGACTAGCGGTGAGCAGTTCTTC	CSVIQGTSGEQFF
13	TRBV6-5	-	TRBD1	TRBJ1-5	TGTGCCAGCAGCCATACAGGGGATCAGCCCCAGCATTTT	CASSHTGDQPQHF
16	TRBV15	-	TRBD1	TRBJ2-7	TGTGCCACCAGCAGATTCTCCGGGACAGGCTCCTACGAGCAGTACTTC	CATSRFSGTGSYEQYF
14	TRBV5-5	-	-	TRBJ2-7	TGTGCCAGCAGCCGCAACAGGCCTCCCCACGAGCAGTACTTC	CASSRNRPPHEQYF
16	TRBV19	-	-	TRBJ2-6	TGTGCCAGTAGTTCCTTAGGGGGCTCTGGGGCCAACGTCCTGACTTTC	CASSSLGGSGANVLTF
14	TRBV2	-	-	TRBJ1-1	TGTGCCAGCAGTGTGGGCAGGTTAGGTACTGAAGCTTTCTTT	CASSVGRLGTEAFF
16	TRBV7-9	few	TRBD2	TRBJ2-3	TGTGCCAGCAGCTCACTCACTAGCGGGAGATCAGATACGCAGTATTTT	CASSSLTSGRSDTQYF
15	TRBV4-1	-	TRBD1	TRBJ1-2	TGCGCCAGCAGCCAAGGAGATTCGGCAGGGGGTGGCTACACCTTC	CASSQGDSAGGGYTF
14	TRBV6-1	-	TRBD2	TRBJ2-1	TGTGCCAGCAGTGAAGCGGGACTACAGTGGGAGCAGTTCTTC	CASSEAGLQWEQFF
19	TRBV11-2	-	TRBD2	TRBJ2-1	TGTGCCAGCAGCTTATGGATGTGGACTAGCGGGGTCCCGTCTCATGAGCAGTTCTTC	CASSLWMWTSGVPSHEQFF
13	TRBV29-1	-	-	TRBJ2-7	TGCAGCGTTGCTCAGGGGATCGGCTACGAGCAGTACTTC	CSVAQGIGYEQYF
13	TRBV6-1	-	TRBD1	TRBJ1-5	TGTGCCAGCAGTGAAGCAAGGGGGCCGATATGGCATTTT	CASSEARGPIWHF
15	TRBV7-2	once	-	TRBJ2-1	TGTGCCAGCAGCTTAGGGGGAACTAGATTGAATGAGCAGTTCTTC	CASSLGGTRLNEQFF
12	TRBV28	-	-	TRBJ1-5	TGTGCCAGCAGGGGCACCAATCAGCCCCAGCATTTT	CASRGTNQPQHF
15	TRBV7-2	-	-	TRBJ1-5	TGTGCCAGCAGCTTAAGAGCGGACTGGGATCAGCCCCAGCATTTT	CASSLRADWDQPQHF